One TCR beta chain is described in this entry. The CDR3 has 11 amino acids. CDR1 and CDR2 (germline): MNHNS, SASEGT. The V end was cut by 2 bases, the J end by 5 bases, with 4 bases between. This specimen comes from a study of cytomegalovirus exposure and HLA in healthy donors. PCR used 60 Vbeta primers and 13 Jbeta primers. Assay: immunoSEQ multiplex PCR; the TCRdb copy retains only in-frame clones and omits some. The profile covers under 150,000 clones, with over 60% appearing a single time and 1.7% taken by the ten largest. The TCR originated in a woman aged 25 to 39 in good health and CMV-seronegative. Sequenced: PBMCs. The chain carries TRBV6-1 and TRBJ2-7; D is undetermined. The CDR3 nucleotides read TGTGCCAGCAGTGAATTAGACGAGCAGTACTTC. The encoded protein is CASSELDEQYF.